This TCR beta chain stems from a study of T cells in localized non-small cell lung cancer. Trimming removed 3 bases from V and 4 bases from J, with 7 bases in between. The CDR3 extends over 13 amino acids. CDR1 and CDR2 (germline): SEHNR, FQNEAQ (reference sequence). The data were produced by immunoSEQ multiplex PCR, yet TCRdb's version contains in-frame clones alone and is incomplete. The sample includes approximately 13,000 clones, approximately 87% seen only once; the top ten take 20% to 25%. The rearrangement links TRBV7-9 to TRBJ1-5; the D gene is possibly TRBD1 (5 bases). This clonotype was sampled from an older male donor with stage I lung adenocarcinoma. The specimen was peripheral blood, collected before any cancer treatment. The CDR3 DNA reads TGTGCCAGCAGCTTCGGGGGAAATCAGCCCCAGCATTTT. It translates to CASSFGGNQPQHF.